The 12 T cell receptor beta chains listed next were all sequenced from one sample in a study of T cell changes during pregnancy in multiple sclerosis (dated by TCRdb to the late 2010s). To prepare the library, the immunoSEQ multiplex PCR assay was applied. The table was pulled from immuneACCESS by TCRdb, which kept in-frame rearrangements only. Such tables lose some clones; where checked, under half of the loss comes from unresolved V genes, and the rest has no known cause. Counted in this sample were some 64,000 clones; 92% of them appeared once. The top ten clones comprise roughly 1.6% of the sample. The starting material was peripheral blood, obtained after pregnancy. The origin of the receptors is a female donor with multiple sclerosis, enrolled in a pregnancy study.

The rearrangement links TRBV30 to TRBJ2-1; tentative D call: TRBD1 (6 bases). Germline values: CDR1 GTSNPN, CDR2 SVGIG (reference sequence). The CDR3 length is 13 residues. The V and J ends lost 5 bases and 6 bases respectively, with 14 bases between them. CDR3 coding DNA: TGTGCCTGGGGGAACAGGGCGGGCAATGAGCAGTTCTTC. Residues: CAWGNRAGNEQFF.

This clone appeared once. The chain has TRBV25-1 and TRBJ2-1; 9 nucleotides line up with TRBD2. The CDR3 contains 15 residues. CDR1 MGHDK and CDR2 SYGVNS come from the germline V gene. After removal of 0 bases from V and 7 bases from J, the junction contained 4 bases not matched to a gene. The CDR3 region has the DNA TGTGCCAGCAGTGAATATGACGCGGGAGGGAATGAGCAGTTCTTC. Translated, it gives CASSEYDAGGNEQFF.

The rearrangement joins TRBV28 to TRBJ1-2; the match to TRBD1 covers 7 bases. This CDR3 has 14 amino acids. J gave up 7 bases and V 3 bases, and 8 bases lay outside the gene matches. Germline-derived CDR1 and CDR2 are MDHEN and SYDVKM. The CDR3 reads CASSFNTGESGYTF. DNA of the CDR3: TGTGCCAGCAGTTTTAACACAGGGGAGTCTGGCTACACCTTC.

The V call is TRBV28, the J call TRBJ1-4; D is perhaps TRBD1 (5 bases). The CDR3 runs to 16 residues. The V end lost 6 bases, the J end lost 4 bases, and 18 bases lay between the germline ends. Germline CDR1 is MDHEN and CDR2 is SYDVKM. In DNA form, the CDR3 reads TGTGCCAGCAGAGGTTATCTCGGGGGAGGTAATGAAAAACTGTTTTTT. Protein sequence: CASRGYLGGGNEKLFF.

The V and J genes are TRBV5-1 and TRBJ2-5, with 7 bases matching TRBD1. Germline V gene lookup returns CDR1 SGHRS and CDR2 YFSETQ. V lost 3 bases, J lost 1 base, and 0 bases stayed unmatched. The CDR3 has 13 residues. The CDR3 region is CASSWDSQETQYF. The CDR3 region has the DNA TGCGCCAGCAGCTGGGACAGCCAAGAGACCCAGTACTTC.

The V gene is TRBV5-1, the J gene TRBJ1-5; weak D call: TRBD1 (5 bases). The V gene lost 0 bases and the J gene lost 5 bases, with 9 bases spanning the gap. Germline values: CDR1 SGHRS, CDR2 YFSETQ. CDR3 size: 14 residues. The CDR3 is CASSLEGVDQPQHF. The DNA of the CDR3 is TGCGCCAGCAGCTTGGAAGGGGTAGATCAGCCCCAGCATTTT.

V usage is TRBV7-9 and J usage is TRBJ2-1; 7 bases map to TRBD2. The V and J ends lost 2 bases and 6 bases, in that order; junction bases with no gene match: 10. CDR3 length equals 16 residues. The germline CDR1 and CDR2 sequences are SEHNR and FQNEAQ (reference sequence). CDR3 coding DNA: TGTGCCAGCAGCTTAAGGACTAGTTTTGCAACCAATGAGCAGTTCTTC. Residues: CASSLRTSFATNEQFF.

The chain carries TRBV27 and TRBJ2-7; 8 nucleotides match TRBD1. J was trimmed by 4 bases and V by 3 bases; bases with no gene match: 11. CDR3 length: 16 residues. Germline CDR1 MNHEY, CDR2 SMNVEV (reference sequence). The CDR3 DNA follows: TGTGCCAGCAGTTTCCGGGGCAGGGGGCTTTTTTACGAGCAGTACTTC. This encodes CASSFRGRGLFYEQYF.

This clone was observed once. J is TRBJ2-5 and V is TRBV18, with D possibly being TRBD1 (6 bases). Trimming shortened V by 5 bases and J by 3 bases, and 13 bases separated the two germline ends. CDR1 and CDR2 (germline): KGHSH, LQKENI. The CDR3 loop spans 14 amino acids. CDR3 sequence reads: CASSADSIEETQYF. The CDR3 nucleotides read TGTGCCAGCTCAGCGGACAGCATAGAAGAGACCCAGTACTTC.

The CDR3 protein is CASRPGHPLNYNEQFF. CDR3 DNA: TGTGCCAGCAGGCCGGGACACCCGCTGAACTACAATGAGCAGTTCTTC. The chain recombines TRBV27 with TRBJ2-1; possible D gene TRBD1, 6 bases. CDR3 size: 16 residues. CDR1 MNHEY and CDR2 SMNVEV come from the germline V gene (reference sequence). The V and J ends lost 6 bases and 3 bases respectively, with 18 bases between them.

The rearrangement uses TRBV7-3 and TRBJ1-2, with D uncertain. This CDR3 contains 16 residues. V was shortened by 5 bases and J by 8 bases, with 24 bases between the two germline ends. Germline CDR1 SGHTA, CDR2 FQGTGA. This CDR3 is CASSPTGGSGGFGYTF. The CDR3 DNA reads TGTGCCAGCAGCCCCACCGGCGGCAGCGGTGGTTTCGGCTACACCTTC.

The chain couples TRBV10-3 to TRBJ2-7; weak D call: TRBD2 (5 bases). Trimming left V 1 base short and J 5 bases short, with 12 bases between. The CDR3 loop spans 14 amino acids. Per the germline V gene, CDR1 is ENHRY and CDR2 is SYGVKD. The CDR3 spells CAISEYGNVDEQYF. CDR3 coding DNA: TGTGCCATCAGTGAGTACGGGAACGTCGACGAGCAGTACTTC.